This T cell receptor (beta chain) was captured in a study of T cells in Graves' hyperthyroidism and ophthalmopathy. Background on the study: Sampling of peripheral blood happened at initial diagnosis, prior to any treatment. Findings and caveats of the study: Researchers report that a 13 V-J model separated ophthalmopathy from stable hyperthyroidism. Blood samples included most of the expanded thyroid clonotypes exceeding 0.001.

It was roughly 10 ml of fresh peripheral blood that supplied the PBMCs. Germline CDR1 is LGHNA and CDR2 is YNFKEQ. This CDR3 has 14 amino acids. Deletions cut 0 bases from V and 2 bases from J, with 7 bases between. Researchers amplified the TCR beta CDR3 regions from RNA transcripts. First-round RT-PCR targeting the TCR CDR3 was performed with the HTBI primer set. Each CDR3 protein is one row after TCRdb ran MiXCR on the multiplex PCR reads. The sample has about 520,000 distinct CDR3 sequences; about 24% are singletons. With regard to this clonotype: Its specificity is unknown.

The origin of this receptor is a woman aged 30 to 39 with Graves' ophthalmopathy. This chain connects TRBV4-2 to TRBJ1-2, with D unclear. The sequenced material came from blood. CDR3 loop: CASSQDARNYGYTF. The DNA for the CDR3 is TGTGCCAGCAGCCAAGATGCCCGGAACTATGGCTACACCTTC.